This TCR beta chain was found in a study of T-cell memory formation after mild COVID-19 (dated by TCRdb to the early 2020s). Regarding the research as a whole: TCR sequence clusters from the two donors were found to be largely donor specific. In a couple of donors, T-cell clones that expanded and contracted after mild COVID-19 were tracked by sequencing TCRalpha and TCRbeta repertoires over time. The cohort was made up of two young adult volunteers, one female and one male, who were previously healthy. Results and caveats for the whole study, not just this receptor: Only a couple of mild cases were covered in the study, and larger cohorts including severe cases with pre-infection samples were considered necessary. The detection of some responding clones in pre-infection memory suggests that pre-existing cross-reactive memory T cells joined the SARS-CoV-2 response. Clones that contracted from day 15 to 85 showed balanced CD4/CD8 phenotypes, whereas a second wave of clones that expanded from day 15 to 37 leaned towards CD4+. SARS-CoV-2 specificity was not confirmed for the second-wave clones peaking on day 37. Contracting CD4+ clones turned up mainly in the CM and EM memory subsets, whereas EMRA was where CD8+ clones were enriched.

The listed sequencing device is Illumina NovaSeq 6000. Using 5'RACE with constant-segment primers, TCRalpha and TCRbeta cDNA libraries were constructed, with sample barcodes and unique molecular identifiers added in the process. Trizol reagent was used to extract RNA from every sample. The libraries were amplified in two PCR steps, and the second step added a second sample barcode and Illumina TruSeq adapters. Sequencing of the libraries was done on an Illumina NovaSeq, producing 2 x 150 bp paired-end reads. Processing in the source paper ran as follows. With migec v1.2.7, reads were demultiplexed and then collapsed into UMI-guided consensus sequences. With mixcr v2.1.11, UMI consensuses were aligned to TRA and TRB V and J templates and assembled into clonotypes. A clonotype was counted as expanded or contracted only if both edgeR and NoisET called the change significant, with noise models trained on biological replicates. edgeR calls used a false discovery rate-adjusted p below 0.01 and a log2 fold-change threshold of 1. PCA with hierarchical clustering of max-normalized trajectories of the 1000 most abundant clonotypes was used as exploratory dynamics analysis. Separately sequenced CD4+ and CD8+ repertoires were used to assign a CD4 or CD8 phenotype to each responding clone. The public reads were run again by TCRdb, first through fastp at Q25 and then through MiXCR, and only productive beta chains were kept. Duplicate CDR3 protein sequences are folded into a single record with the most common DNA and genes. The V and J calls, along with clone size, are taken from TCRdb and not from the paper's own processing. The sample data list about 430,000 distinct CDR3 sequences, and 24% of these were observed just once. The ten largest clones capture 8.8% of the sample.

This clonotype was recorded a few times. Its antigen remains unidentified. The sample holds no much larger clone one base away, and base qualities are not on file. Ficoll-Paque density gradient centrifugation was used to isolate PBMCs. The source material was PBMCs or a T cell subset sorted from them (not recorded which). The sequence came from an adult woman who had mild COVID-19 (a few samples of this study predate the infection). The sample titles of this study are shuffled in the database, so cell type and time point are left out; the donor was told from shared clones.

The CDR3 corresponds to CASSLEAGGGEQYF. The DNA reads as follows: TGTGCCAGCAGCTTAGAAGCGGGGGGTGGCGAGCAGTACTTC. The V gene is TRBV7-6 and the J gene is TRBJ2-7, and TRBD2 matches 9 of the central bases. From the cysteine through the phenylalanine, the CDR3 covers 14 amino acids. This entry keeps only the CDR3 DNA: 42 bases, framed from base 1. Trimming accounts for 1 base at V and 6 bases at J, while the number of junction bases matched to no gene is 4. From the germline V gene, CDR1 is SGHVS and CDR2 is FNYEAQ.